These T cell receptor beta chains were read from a single sample in a study of T cells expressing NK-cell markers. TCRdb reprocessed the 5' RACE reads, keeping one entry per CDR3 protein, no DNA. The repertoire table contains 400,000 or so distinct CDR3 sequences. The sequenced sample was blood T cells: a sorted CD56 or NKG2C T cell subset, CD4+ or CD8+ T cells, or bulk PBMC T cells (not recorded which). The origin of the receptors is a woman between 50 and 59 years old in good health. The CDR3 runs from the conserved cysteine through the conserved F or W. Fields, in order: V gene, J gene, CDR3 protein.

TRBV20-1,TRBJ1-1,CSASGSGIMNTEAFF
TRBV5-5,TRBJ2-5,CASSLSLRREETQYF
TRBV5-5,TRBJ2-5,CASSEGQPQETQYF
TRBV10-3,TRBJ2-2,CAIKPSSGSNTGELFF
TRBV5-1,TRBJ2-2,CASSFRDLATVTGELFF
TRBV5-1,TRBJ2-5,CASSTPRSQTQYF
TRBV3-1,TRBJ2-1,CASSQGASGRTVEQFF
TRBV12-3/TRBV12-4,TRBJ2-4,CASSFTGGRKNIQYF
TRBV12-3/TRBV12-4,TRBJ2-7,CASRGTSGTSYEQYF
TRBV7-9,TRBJ2-5,CASSTGLAGEETQYF
TRBV20-1,TRBJ2-5,CSARDPVTETQYF
TRBV7-6,TRBJ2-3,CASSFSHTDTQYF
TRBV12-3/TRBV12-4,TRBJ1-3,CASILDTPGDTIYF
TRBV5-1,TRBJ2-5,CASRAGGYQETQYF
TRBV29-1,TRBJ1-2,CSTKSGTVYGYTF
TRBV4-2,TRBJ2-1,CASSQELQGWYNEQFF
TRBV19,TRBJ2-7,CASSNQVPYEQYF
TRBV29-1,TRBJ1-1,CSVGTGGILNTEAFF
TRBV10-3,TRBJ1-4,CAIGDRSTATNEKLFF
TRBV20-1,TRBJ2-1,CSAFSGRIYNEQFF
TRBV12-3/TRBV12-4,TRBJ2-4,CASSPEYRVESYIQYF
TRBV29-1,TRBJ2-5,CSATPAGQKMTQYF
TRBV18,TRBJ1-4,CASSPPSSTNEKLFF
TRBV12-3/TRBV12-4,TRBJ2-7,CASSLRRETAYEQYF
TRBV12-3/TRBV12-4,TRBJ2-7,CASSPMTSSEQYF
TRBV4-1,TRBJ2-1,CASSHQIREGRNEQFF
TRBV24-1,TRBJ2-5,CATSEDAVETQYF
TRBV20-1,TRBJ1-4,CSAREGETPANEKLFF
TRBV20-1,TRBJ1-4,CSAFSGHEKLFF
TRBV29-1,TRBJ2-3,CSVGDPDTQYF
TRBV10-3,TRBJ2-7,CAGAGPGGFEQYF
TRBV12-3/TRBV12-4,TRBJ1-1,CASSLFSGTGATEAFF
TRBV6-1,TRBJ2-1,CASSPLAGGGYNEQFF
TRBV29-1,TRBJ2-2,CSVPRATNTGELFF
TRBV12-3/TRBV12-4,TRBJ2-6,CASSLVGAGSGANVLTF
TRBV12-3/TRBV12-4,TRBJ1-1,CASSLATAATEAFF
TRBV12-3/TRBV12-4,TRBJ2-2,CATGRGSRNTGELFF
TRBV5-1,TRBJ2-7,CASKGTPPSYEQYF
TRBV10-3,TRBJ2-5,CAISALSETQYF
TRBV9,TRBJ2-1,CASSVEGAGGGSEQFF
TRBV3-1,TRBJ2-7,CASSRRLAGGNEQYF
TRBV4-1,TRBJ2-4,CASSQDGKNIQYF
TRBV20-1,TRBJ2-5,CSARDRREGPETQYF
TRBV12-3/TRBV12-4,TRBJ1-2,CASSLISIGGNYGYTF
TRBV4-1,TRBJ1-1,CASSQRTGTNTEAFF
TRBV7-9,TRBJ1-2,CASSPRAAYGYTF
TRBV6-6,TRBJ2-2,CASARAAGELFF
TRBV11-3,TRBJ2-1,CASSLDLSGRGGDEQFF
TRBV6-5,TRBJ2-1,CASSNPPGGGLLNEQFF
TRBV19,TRBJ1-1,CASKLDGGLGDEAFF
TRBV12-3/TRBV12-4,TRBJ1-3,CASRGTIRNTIYF
TRBV12-3/TRBV12-4,TRBJ2-7,CASSRGIAGGSYEQYF
TRBV11-2,TRBJ2-1,CASSTIGDEQFF